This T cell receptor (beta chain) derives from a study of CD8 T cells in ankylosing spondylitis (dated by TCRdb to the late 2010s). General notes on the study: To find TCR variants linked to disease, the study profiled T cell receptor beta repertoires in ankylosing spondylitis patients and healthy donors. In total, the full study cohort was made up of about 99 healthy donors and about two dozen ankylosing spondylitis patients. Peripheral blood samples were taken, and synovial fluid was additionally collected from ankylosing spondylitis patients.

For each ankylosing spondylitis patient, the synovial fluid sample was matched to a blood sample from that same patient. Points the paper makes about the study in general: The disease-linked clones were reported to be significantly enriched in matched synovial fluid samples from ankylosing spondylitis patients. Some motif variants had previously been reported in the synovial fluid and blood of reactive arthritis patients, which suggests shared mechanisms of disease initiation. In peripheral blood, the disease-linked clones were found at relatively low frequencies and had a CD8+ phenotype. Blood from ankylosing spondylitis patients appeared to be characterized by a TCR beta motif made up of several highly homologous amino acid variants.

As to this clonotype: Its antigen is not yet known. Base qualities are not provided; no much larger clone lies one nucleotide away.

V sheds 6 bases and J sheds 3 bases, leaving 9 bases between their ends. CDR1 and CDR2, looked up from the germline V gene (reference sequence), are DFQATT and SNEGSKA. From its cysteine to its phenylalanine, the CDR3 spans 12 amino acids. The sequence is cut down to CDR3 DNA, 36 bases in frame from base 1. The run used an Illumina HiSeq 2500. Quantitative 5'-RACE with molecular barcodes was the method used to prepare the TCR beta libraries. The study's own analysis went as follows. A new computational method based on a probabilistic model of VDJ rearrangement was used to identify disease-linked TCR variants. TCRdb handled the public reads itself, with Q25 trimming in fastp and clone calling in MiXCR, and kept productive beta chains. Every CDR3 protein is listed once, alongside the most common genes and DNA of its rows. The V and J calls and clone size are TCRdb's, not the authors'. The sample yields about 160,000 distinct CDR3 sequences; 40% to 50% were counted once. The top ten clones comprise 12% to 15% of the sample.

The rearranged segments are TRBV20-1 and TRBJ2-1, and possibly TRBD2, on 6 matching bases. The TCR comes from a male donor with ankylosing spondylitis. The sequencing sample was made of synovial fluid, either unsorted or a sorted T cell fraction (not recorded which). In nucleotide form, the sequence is TGCAGTGCGCGGGACCTCTACAATGAGCAGTTCTTC. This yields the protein CSARDLYNEQFF.